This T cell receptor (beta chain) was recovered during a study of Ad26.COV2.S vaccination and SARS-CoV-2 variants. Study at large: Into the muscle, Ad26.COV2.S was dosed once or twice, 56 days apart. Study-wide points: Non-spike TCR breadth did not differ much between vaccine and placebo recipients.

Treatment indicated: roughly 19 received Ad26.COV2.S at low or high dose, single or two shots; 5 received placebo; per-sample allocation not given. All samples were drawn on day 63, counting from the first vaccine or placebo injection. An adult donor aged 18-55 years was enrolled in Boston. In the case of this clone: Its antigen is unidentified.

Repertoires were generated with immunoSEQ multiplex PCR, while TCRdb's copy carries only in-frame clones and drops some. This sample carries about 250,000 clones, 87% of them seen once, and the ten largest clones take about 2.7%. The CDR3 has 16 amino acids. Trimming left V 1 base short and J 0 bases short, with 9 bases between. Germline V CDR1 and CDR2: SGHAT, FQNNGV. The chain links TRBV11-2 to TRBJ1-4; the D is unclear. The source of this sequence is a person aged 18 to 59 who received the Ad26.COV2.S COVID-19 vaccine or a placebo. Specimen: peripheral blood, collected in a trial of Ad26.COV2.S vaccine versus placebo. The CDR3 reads CASSLAVWATNEKLFF. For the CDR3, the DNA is TGTGCCAGCAGCTTAGCAGTATGGGCAACTAATGAAAAACTGTTTTTT.